What follows are 31 T cell receptor beta chains derived from one specimen sequenced in a study of blood T cells in healthy people across ages. Using a J-beta primer mix together with a sample-barcoded 5' primer, a second PCR was run for roughly 7 to 11 cycles. TCRdb used MiXCR to reprocess the 5' RACE reads, holding one entry per CDR3 protein. The data contain around 320,000 distinct CDR3 sequences, roughly 26% of them singletons. Material for sequencing was blood. The origin of the receptors is an older woman in good health.

The chain has TRBV6-2 or TRBV6-3 and TRBJ1-1; D is ambiguous. CDR3 size: 14 residues. The V and J ends lost 2 bases and 4 bases respectively, with 11 bases between them. CDR1 and CDR2 from the germline V gene are MNHEY and SVGEGT. CDR3 protein: CASSYGVGSTEAFF. The CDR3 DNA reads as TGTGCCAGCAGTTACGGGGTGGGATCCACTGAAGCTTTCTTT.

This clonotype turned up a few times. The genes are TRBV7-2 and TRBJ2-1; tentative D call: TRBD2 (5 bases). The CDR3 totals 14 residues. V was cut by 3 bases and J by 10 bases, with 16 bases left in between. The germline V gene has CDR1 SGHTA and CDR2 FQGNSA. CDR3 region: CASSFLSLEREQFF. CDR3 DNA: TGTGCCAGCAGCTTTTTGTCACTAGAACGCGAGCAGTTCTTC.

In this sample, this clonotype turned up a few times. Written as DNA, the CDR3 is TGTGCCAGCAGCCAAGGCCTCGTTCAGCCCCAGCATTTT. Amino acid sequence: CASSQGLVQPQHF. This rearrangement joins TRBV3-1 to TRBJ1-5, with no clear D. Germline-derived CDR1 and CDR2 are LGHDT and YNNKEL (reference sequence). The CDR3 consists of 13 residues. Trimming took 1 base from V and 6 from J, leaving 7 bases between them.

The genes are TRBV7-8 and TRBJ2-5; 10 nucleotides match TRBD1. J was trimmed by 3 bases and V by 5 bases; bases with no gene match: 3. The germline V gene has CDR1 SGHVS and CDR2 FQNEAQ. This CDR3 contains 14 residues. The CDR3 region is CASSAGQGEETQYF. In DNA form, the CDR3 reads TGTGCCAGCAGCGCAGGACAGGGGGAAGAGACCCAGTACTTC.

The rearrangement uses TRBV18 and TRBJ1-1; D is perhaps TRBD1 (5 bases). Between the trimmed V and J ends, which lost 4 bases and 1 base, there was a span of 7 bases. Per germline, CDR1 KGHSH and CDR2 LQKENI. CDR3 length equals 13 residues. CDR3 sequence reads: CASSQGTNTEAFF. The DNA of the CDR3 is TGTGCCAGCTCACAGGGGACGAACACTGAAGCTTTCTTT.

This clonotype was seen a handful of times. The chain joins TRBV12-3 or TRBV12-4 to TRBJ1-2; tentative D call: TRBD1 (6 bases). The CDR3 loop spans 14 amino acids. The germline V and J ends were trimmed by 5 bases and 8 bases, with 18 bases remaining between them. CDR3 bases: TGTGCCAGCAGTCCAATTCCGGGACAAGGAGGCTACACCTTC. Protein product: CASSPIPGQGGYTF.

The chain joins TRBV12-3 or TRBV12-4 to TRBJ2-7, with D unclear. The CDR3 runs to 15 residues. The germline V and J ends were trimmed by 1 base and 4 bases, with 14 bases remaining between them. This CDR3 reads CASSLGAGAWYEQYF. Written as DNA, the CDR3 is TGTGCCAGCAGTTTAGGAGCTGGAGCGTGGTACGAGCAGTACTTC.

The gene calls are TRBV7-9 and TRBJ2-5; D possibly corresponds to TRBD2 (5 bases). The J call may be mistaken, given a closer DNA end match to TRBJ2-7. The CDR3 sequence is 14 residues long. Germline loops: CDR1 SEHNR, CDR2 FQNEAQ (reference sequence). The CDR3 reads CASSPTFGNYEQYF. The DNA for the CDR3 is TGTGCCAGCAGCCCCACTTTCGGGAACTACGAGCAGTACTTC.

The rearrangement links TRBV12-3 or TRBV12-4 to TRBJ1-4; TRBD1 might be the D (6 bases). V lost 3 bases to trimming and J lost 8 bases, with 13 bases between them. This CDR3 has 14 amino acids. The CDR3 DNA reads TGTGCCAGCAGTTTCATGGGGGCGGGAGAAAAACTGTTTTTT. Translation: CASSFMGAGEKLFF.

The genes are TRBV29-1 and TRBJ2-5; 7 bases match TRBD2. The J call may be in error: the DNA end matches TRBJ2-7 better. Germline V lookup: CDR1 SQVTM, CDR2 ANQGSEA. This CDR3 has 13 residues. The CDR3 bases are TGCAGCGCACTCGCTAGCGGTTCCTACGAGCAGTACTTC. Encoded protein: CSALASGSYEQYF.

This clonotype was observed a few times. This rearrangement joins TRBV27 to TRBJ1-1; a possible D gene is TRBD1 (6 bases). V gave up 5 bases and J gave up 6 bases, with 16 bases separating them. Germline V lookup: CDR1 MNHEY, CDR2 SMNVEV (reference sequence). The CDR3 totals 14 residues. The CDR3 DNA is TGTGCCAGCAGTCAACGGGGGGCTGTTTCTGAAGCTTTCTTT. Translation gives CASSQRGAVSEAFF.

The chain uses TRBV20-1 and TRBJ2-5; 8 nucleotides align to TRBD1. The J call may be wrong; the DNA end is better matched by TRBJ2-7. The CDR3 sequence is 11 residues long. The germline CDR1 and CDR2 sequences are DFQATT and SNEGSKA (reference sequence). CDR3 in amino acids: CSGTGGYEQYF. CDR3 DNA: TGCAGTGGAACAGGGGGCTACGAGCAGTACTTC.

V and J are TRBV7-9 and TRBJ1-2; D gene uncertain. Germline assignment: CDR1 SEHNR and CDR2 FQNEAQ (reference sequence). The length of the CDR3 is 14 residues. V was pared by 5 bases and J by 2 bases, with 12 bases between. CDR3 residues: CASSATEVNYGYTF. The CDR3 region has the DNA TGTGCCAGCAGCGCGACGGAAGTCAACTATGGCTACACCTTC. The variable domain in full, completed from reference TRBV7-9 and TRBJ1-2, reads DTGVSQNPRHKITKRGQNVTFRCDPISEHNRLYWYRQTLGQGPEFLTYFQNEAQLEKSRLLSDRFSAERPKGSFSTLEIQRTEQGDSAMYLCASSATEVNYGYTFGSGTRLTVV.

This chain joins TRBV20-1 and TRBJ2-1; the D is unclear. V shed 5 bases and J shed 4 bases, with 9 bases lying between them. This CDR3 region has 12 residues. Per the germline V gene, CDR1 is DFQATT and CDR2 is SNEGSKA (reference sequence). CDR3 residues: CSAEAQYNEQFF. In DNA form, the CDR3 reads TGCAGTGCTGAAGCTCAATACAATGAGCAGTTCTTC.

In this sample, this clonotype turned up a few times. The genes are TRBV11-2 and TRBJ2-5; a weak D match, TRBD1 (7 bases). Matching the DNA end better, TRBJ2-1 makes the J call doubtful. Germline V gives CDR1 SGHAT, CDR2 FQNNGV. The CDR3 covers 13 residues. The CDR3 DNA follows: TGTGCCAGCAGCCGCCCAGGGGGAGGTGAGCAGTTCTTC. Its translation is CASSRPGGGEQFF.

Many counts were recorded for this clonotype. The chain links TRBV14 to TRBJ1-4, with 9 bases matching TRBD1. The CDR3 is 15 amino acids. Looked up from germline, CDR1 is SGHDN and CDR2 is FVKESK. The ends lost 3 bases at V and 6 bases at J; junction bases unmatched: 5. The CDR3 DNA follows: TGTGCCAGCAGCCAGGCCGGGACAGGGCATGAAAAACTGTTTTTT. Translated, it gives CASSQAGTGHEKLFF.

The chain joins TRBV5-1 to TRBJ2-7; 14 nucleotides align to TRBD2. The J segment lost 5 bases and the V segment lost 4 bases, leaving 14 bases of the junction unmatched. This CDR3 has 18 residues. CDR1 SGHRS and CDR2 YFSETQ come from the germline V gene. The CDR3 nucleotides read TGCGCCAGCAGCGAAACCGGGACTAGCGGGAGTCATCGCGACGAGCAGTACTTC. Protein: CASSETGTSGSHRDEQYF.

This chain uses TRBV27 with TRBJ2-3; 10 bases align to TRBD2. Germline V lookup: CDR1 MNHEY, CDR2 SMNVEV (reference sequence). With V trimmed by 5 bases and J by 5 bases, 4 bases remained unmatched. CDR3 length equals 14 residues. The CDR3 DNA follows: TGTGCCAGCAGTCTAGCGGGAGTGGTAGATACGCAGTATTTT. This gives the protein CASSLAGVVDTQYF.

This clonotype was seen a few times. The chain joins TRBV7-8 to TRBJ2-1; 7 nucleotides line up with TRBD2. Per germline, CDR1 SGHVS and CDR2 FQNEAQ. Trimming removed 1 base from V and 9 bases from J; junction bases left unmatched: 3. The CDR3 has 13 amino acids. CDR3 loop: CASSLVRGGEQFF. The CDR3 DNA is TGTGCCAGCAGCTTAGTTCGCGGGGGTGAGCAGTTCTTC.

There are a few counts of this clonotype. The rearrangement links TRBV6-6 to TRBJ1-3; D uncertain. V lost 5 bases and J 3 bases, leaving 8 bases between the germline ends. This CDR3 spans 13 amino acids. Germline V gene sequence: CDR1 MNHNY, CDR2 SVGAGI (reference sequence). The CDR3 reads CASSTGFGNTIYF. The CDR3 DNA reads as TGTGCCAGCAGTACTGGGTTTGGAAACACCATATATTTT.

The chain couples TRBV20-1 to TRBJ1-3, with a possible D match to TRBD1 (6 bases). This CDR3 has 16 residues. Trimming stripped 6 bases from V and 4 bases from J, with 22 bases between. Germline V gives CDR1 DFQATT, CDR2 SNEGSKA (reference sequence). CDR3 sequence: CSATNAAGARGNTIYF. The CDR3 coding sequence is TGCAGTGCCACAAACGCCGCGGGGGCAAGAGGAAACACCATATATTTT.

The CDR3 sequence is CSVSSGRSYNEQFF. CDR3 bases: TGCAGCGTTTCTAGCGGCCGCTCCTACAATGAGCAGTTCTTC. The chain links TRBV29-1 to TRBJ2-1; 7 bases fit TRBD2. The V segment lost 5 bases and the J segment 0 bases; nucleotides outside the gene matches: 4. CDR3 length: 14 amino acids. Looked up from germline, CDR1 is SQVTM and CDR2 is ANQGSEA.

This rearrangement joins TRBV6-6 to TRBJ2-3, with unresolved D. Germline V gene lookup returns CDR1 MNHNY and CDR2 SVGAGI (reference sequence). The CDR3 has 16 residues. Deletions cut 2 bases from V and 4 bases from J, with 16 bases between. Here the CDR3 reads CASSYELGSSADTQYF. CDR3 sequence (DNA): TGTGCCAGCAGTTACGAACTGGGCTCCAGCGCAGATACGCAGTATTTT.

V is TRBV5-1 and J is TRBJ2-7; D not certain. The CDR3 extends over 15 amino acids. Trimming took 3 bases from V and 0 from J, leaving 13 bases between them. The V gene's germline CDR1 is SGHRS and CDR2 YFSETQ. The CDR3 DNA follows: TGCGCCAGCAGCTCGGACGGCCTAAGCTCCTACGAGCAGTACTTC. Residues: CASSSDGLSSYEQYF. The whole variable domain, filled in from reference TRBV5-1 and TRBJ2-7, reads KAGVTQTPRYLIKTRGQQVTLSCSPISGHRSVSWYQQTPGQGLQFLFEYFSETQRNKGNFPGRFSGRQFSNSRSEMNVSTLELGDSALYLCASSSDGLSSYEQYFGPGTRLTVT.

A few counts support this clonotype. The chain recombines TRBV27 with TRBJ1-5, with D uncertain. The germline V and J ends were trimmed by 3 bases and 0 bases, with 9 bases remaining between them. This CDR3 is built from 15 residues. Germline assignment: CDR1 MNHEY and CDR2 SMNVEV (reference sequence). In DNA form, the CDR3 reads TGTGCCAGCAGTTTGGCGGGATATAGCAATCAGCCCCAGCATTTT. Its translation: CASSLAGYSNQPQHF.

The CDR3 here is CSARPTAGLQTGELFF. DNA of the CDR3: TGCAGTGCTAGACCTACTGCGGGACTCCAAACCGGGGAGCTGTTTTTT. J is TRBJ2-2 and V is TRBV20-1; D perhaps matches TRBD2 (6 bases). With 2 bases removed from V and 5 bases from J, the gap between germline ends came to 18 bases. The CDR3 has 16 residues. Germline CDR1 reads DFQATT; CDR2 reads SNEGSKA (reference sequence).

This clonotype has a handful of counts. The chain couples TRBV7-9 to TRBJ1-5; D is perhaps TRBD1 (5 bases). The CDR3 length is 15 residues. V shed 6 bases and J shed 4 bases, with 16 bases lying between them. Per the germline V gene, CDR1 is SEHNR and CDR2 is FQNEAQ (reference sequence). The CDR3 bases are TGTGCCAGCAGTCGTAGTGCAGGGTTTAATCAGCCCCAGCATTTT. This encodes CASSRSAGFNQPQHF.

This clonotype has just a few counts. This rearrangement joins TRBV5-1 to TRBJ1-1, with D possibly TRBD1 on 6 matching bases. The CDR3 totals 12 residues. CDR1 is SGHRS and CDR2 is YFSETQ in the germline V gene. Trimming pared 4 bases from V and 4 bases from J, leaving 8 bases between. CDR3 sequence: CASSTRGTEAFF. The CDR3 region has the DNA TGCGCCAGCAGCACCAGGGGCACTGAAGCTTTCTTT.

A few counts support this clonotype. Relative to the germline gene, one junction end is altered; a read error may explain this. The rearrangement links TRBV5-1 to TRBJ2-5, with D unclear. Germline CDR1 and CDR2: SGHRS and YFSETQ. The length of the CDR3 is 15 residues. CDR3 loop: CACSSAALNQETQYF. As DNA, the CDR3 is TGCGCCTGCAGCTCAGCCGCACTAAACCAAGAGACCCAGTACTTC.

The chain employs TRBV9 and TRBJ1-2, with D tentatively TRBD1 (6 bases). The CDR3 is made up of 13 amino acids. Trimming removed 5 bases at V and 4 bases at J, with 12 bases between. CDR1 and CDR2 from the germline V gene are SGDLS and YYNGEE. CDR3 sequence reads: CASSAMTGYGYTF. As DNA, the CDR3 is TGTGCCAGCAGTGCGATGACAGGCTATGGCTACACCTTC.

With regard to this clonotype: One end of the junction does not line up with germline, which may come from a read error. The rearrangement links TRBV5-1 to TRBJ2-5, with TRBD1 matching 8 bases. This CDR3 is 17 amino acids long. Germline CDR1 reads SGHRS; CDR2 reads YFSETQ. CDR3 sequence reads: CASSIGQGSRSYNEQSF. The CDR3 DNA follows: TGCGCCAGCAGCATCGGACAGGGCTCCCGCTCCTACAATGAGCAGTCCTTC. Full variable domain (outside the CDR3, taken from reference TRBV5-1 and TRBJ2-5): KAGVTQTPRYLIKTRGQQVTLSCSPISGHRSVSWYQQTPGQGLQFLFEYFSETQRNKGNFPGRFSGRQFSNSRSEMNVSTLELGDSALYLCASSIGQGSRSYNEQSFGPGTRLLVL.